This T cell receptor (beta chain) comes out of a study of T cell responses to AZD1222 COVID-19 vaccine. Study-level results: Baseline serostatus was positive in only six AZD1222 recipients.

By frequency in the sample, this clone is medium-sized. Its antigen is currently unknown. At one end the junction does not follow the germline gene, possibly because of a read error. Profiling relied on immunoSEQ multiplex PCR, and the TCRdb table lists in-frame clones only, not all of them. Of about 76,000 clones listed, 60% to 85% are singletons. The receptor comes from an adult who received the MenACWY meningococcal vaccine as a control. The sample here was peripheral blood, taken 28 days after the second dose of the MenACWY control vaccine.

CDR3 residues: CASSNSGGSYNEQFF. In DNA form, the CDR3 reads TGTGCCAGCAGTAACTCAGGGGGCTCATACAATGAGCAGTTCTTC. The genes are TRBV6-5 and TRBJ2-1; 8 bases fit TRBD1. The CDR3 spans 15 residues. CDR1 MNHEY and CDR2 SVGAGI come from the germline V gene.